The 18 T cell receptor beta chains listed next were all sequenced from one sample in a study of blood T cells in healthy people across ages (dated by TCRdb to between 2014 and 2017). Libraries were prepared through 5' RACE. TCRdb records Illumina HiSeq 2500 as the sequencer. A second about 6 to 11 cycle PCR used a sample-barcoded 5' primer and a J-beta primer mix. The public reads were reanalyzed by TCRdb: fastp trimming at Q25, MiXCR alignment, in-frame beta chains only. Rows matching on CDR3 protein sequence are summarized as one entry with the most common DNA and genes. The sample table lists hundreds of thousands of distinct CDR3 sequences, 25% to 30% of them with a count of one. In total, the top ten clones hold 25% to 35% of the sample. Sequencing was performed on blood. These receptors originate from a woman in her seventies in good health.

This clonotype was seen more than once but under ten times. V is TRBV5-1 and J is TRBJ2-7; the match to TRBD2 covers 7 bases. The CDR3 has 15 amino acids. Germline assignment: CDR1 SGHRS and CDR2 YFSETQ. V trimming: 0 bases; J trimming: 6 bases; junction bases outside the gene matches: 9. Written as DNA, the CDR3 is TGCGCCAGCAGCTTGGACCCTGCGGGGGAAACCGAGCAGTACTTC. This translates into CASSLDPAGETEQYF.

This clonotype was recorded a few times. The chain couples TRBV28 to TRBJ1-1, with D unresolved. Per germline, CDR1 MDHEN and CDR2 SYDVKM. The CDR3 covers 11 residues. V lost 4 bases to trimming and J lost 7 bases, with 7 bases between them. CDR3 sequence (DNA): TGTGCCAGCAGTTCCGTTCGTGAAGCTTTCTTT. The encoded protein is CASSSVREAFF.

The chain carries TRBV20-1 and TRBJ2-1; 10 bases line up with TRBD2. With V trimmed by 6 bases and J by 1 base, 9 bases remained unmatched. The CDR3 is made up of 16 amino acids. CDR1 and CDR2 from the germline V gene are DFQATT and SNEGSKA (reference sequence). The CDR3 sequence: CSAPGTSAISYNEQFF. CDR3 nucleotide sequence: TGCAGTGCCCCCGGGACTAGCGCCATTTCCTACAATGAGCAGTTCTTC.

This chain connects TRBV5-1 to TRBJ2-7; TRBD1 aligns across 7 bases. The CDR3 is 14 residues long. The V and J ends lost 4 bases and 2 bases, in that order; junction bases with no gene match: 6. Germline CDR1 and CDR2: SGHRS and YFSETQ. CDR3 in DNA: TGCGCCAGCAGCCCGACAGGGACCACCTACGAGCAGTACTTC. Its protein is CASSPTGTTYEQYF.

This clonotype appeared many times. This chain uses TRBV12-3 or TRBV12-4 with TRBJ1-5; D uncertain. This CDR3 spans 11 amino acids. V lost 1 base to trimming and J lost 11 bases, with 6 bases between them. The CDR3: CASSLGRAQHF. CDR3 DNA: TGTGCCAGCAGTTTAGGGCGGGCCCAGCATTTT.

V gene TRBV7-2 combines with J gene TRBJ2-1; no reliable D call. The CDR3 is 14 residues long. The germline CDR1 and CDR2 sequences are SGHTA and FQGNSA. V gave up 5 bases and J gave up 6 bases, with 14 bases separating them. CDR3 sequence: CASSTDTNRNEQFF. In DNA form, the CDR3 reads TGTGCCAGCAGCACAGACACGAACCGCAATGAGCAGTTCTTC. Full variable domain (remainder filled in from reference TRBV7-2 and TRBJ2-1): GAGVSQSPSNKVTEKGKDVELRCDPISGHTALYWYRQSLGQGLEFLIYFQGNSAPDKSGLPSDRFSAERTGGSVSTLTIQRTQQEDSAVYLCASSTDTNRNEQFFGPGTRLTVL.

This clonotype was seen only a few times. The chain recombines TRBV12-5 with TRBJ1-2; D gene uncertain. CDR3 length: 18 residues. With 0 bases removed from V and 12 bases from J, the gap between germline ends came to 29 bases. Germline CDR1 and CDR2: LGHNT and FRNRAP. The CDR3 sequence is CASGLVGFSPVPVLGHTF. The CDR3 coding sequence is TGTGCTAGTGGTTTGGTAGGCTTCTCTCCCGTGCCCGTGTTGGGCCACACCTTC. Together with reference TRBV12-5 and TRBJ1-2, the CDR3 gives the full variable domain: DARVTQTPRHKVTEMGQEVTMRCQPILGHNTVFWYRQTMMQGLELLAYFRNRAPLDDSGMPKDRFSAEMPDATLATLKIQPSEPRDSAVYFCASGLVGFSPVPVLGHTFGSGTRLTVV.

This clonotype was found a few times. This chain links TRBV28 with TRBJ1-1; D gene ambiguous. The CDR3 contains 16 residues. Trimming pared 5 bases from V and 3 bases from J, leaving 19 bases between. From germline, CDR1 is MDHEN and CDR2 SYDVKM. CDR3 loop: CASSPSRGVRDTEAFF. In DNA, the CDR3 is TGTGCCAGCAGTCCCTCCCGCGGGGTGAGGGACACTGAAGCTTTCTTT.

This clonotype was detected only a few times. This chain connects TRBV7-9 to TRBJ1-1, with 10 bases that match TRBD1. CDR1 is SEHNR, CDR2 FQNEAQ, per germline (reference sequence). V was pared by 0 bases and J by 3 bases, with 1 base of the junction left unmatched. The CDR3 is 15 residues long. The CDR3, as DNA: TGTGCCAGCAGCTTAGCCGGGACAGGGGACACTGAAGCTTTCTTT. Its protein product is CASSLAGTGDTEAFF.

V gene TRBV6-5 combines with J gene TRBJ1-2; D is unclear. The CDR3 sequence is 14 residues long. The V end was cut by 4 bases, the J end by 0 bases, with 9 bases between. Germline CDR1 MNHEY, CDR2 SVGAGI. CDR3 in amino acids: CASSSTFSNYGYTF. CDR3 nucleotide sequence: TGTGCCAGCAGTTCTACATTTTCTAACTATGGCTACACCTTC.

This clonotype was detected a few times. The V and J genes are TRBV28 and TRBJ1-4, with no clear D. The CDR3 sequence is 15 residues long. CDR1 is MDHEN, CDR2 SYDVKM, per germline. Trimming took off 7 bases at V and 10 bases at J, with 22 bases between the two ends. The CDR3 region is CASTAPASKSRKLFF. The CDR3 bases are TGTGCCAGCACCGCCCCGGCCTCCAAATCGAGAAAACTGTTTTTT.

This clonotype was counted between two and nine times. This CDR3 is CASTKDSDTQYF. The CDR3 coding sequence is TGTGCCAGTACCAAGGACAGTGATACGCAGTATTTT. The chain is built from TRBV19 and TRBJ2-3; D may be TRBD1 (6 bases). Germline V gene lookup returns CDR1 LNHDA and CDR2 SQIVND (reference sequence). Between the trimmed V and J ends, which lost 7 bases and 6 bases, there was a span of 11 bases. The CDR3 length is 12 residues.

The chain is built from TRBV28 and TRBJ2-3; possible D gene TRBD1, 6 bases. The germline V gene has CDR1 MDHEN and CDR2 SYDVKM. V lost 3 bases and J 1 base, leaving 8 bases between the germline ends. The CDR3 is 14 amino acids. The CDR3 nucleotides read TGTGCCAGCAGTTTTGAGGGGGGCACAGATACGCAGTATTTT. Translating it yields CASSFEGGTDTQYF.

This clonotype turned up a few times. The chain joins TRBV29-1 to TRBJ2-1, with TRBD2 as a possible D gene (5 bases). Germline CDR1 SQVTM, CDR2 ANQGSEA. The length of the CDR3 is 16 residues. Trimming removed 4 bases from V and 1 base from J, with 17 bases in between. The CDR3 here is CSVGLAEGSSYNEQFF. CDR3 bases: TGCAGCGTTGGCCTTGCTGAGGGTTCGTCCTACAATGAGCAGTTCTTC.

This clonotype was seen many times. DNA for the CDR3: TGTGCCAGCAGCGTAGCCGCGGGAGATATCAAAAACATTCAGTACTTC. Amino acid sequence: CASSVAAGDIKNIQYF. This chain uses TRBV9 with TRBJ2-4, with 7 bases identical to TRBD2. V lost 0 bases to trimming and J lost 3 bases; unmatched junction nucleotides: 6. CDR1 is SGDLS, CDR2 YYNGEE, per germline. The CDR3 is made up of 16 amino acids.

The genes are TRBV6-1 and TRBJ1-2; unclear D gene. This CDR3 spans 14 amino acids. Trimming took off 6 bases at V and 4 bases at J, with 15 bases between the two ends. CDR1 is MNHNS and CDR2 is SASEGT in the germline V gene. The CDR3 sequence is CASRFTSSTYGYTF. The CDR3 DNA follows: TGTGCCAGCAGGTTTACCTCCAGTACCTATGGCTACACCTTC.

The rearrangement joins TRBV29-1 to TRBJ1-6; no reliable D call. Per the germline V gene, CDR1 is SQVTM and CDR2 is ANQGSEA. The CDR3 extends over 11 amino acids. Between the trimmed V and J ends, which lost 3 bases and 14 bases, there was a span of 11 bases. The CDR3 loop reads CSVDISTALHF. The CDR3 nucleotides are TGCAGCGTTGACATAAGCACGGCCCTCCACTTT.

In this sample, this clonotype turned up a few times. The chain uses TRBV11-2 and TRBJ2-2, with D perhaps assigned TRBD1 or TRBD2 (5 bases each). This CDR3 spans 15 amino acids. V lost 2 bases and J lost 2, with 9 bases in between. CDR1 and CDR2 (germline): SGHAT, FQNNGV. The CDR3 DNA is TGTGCCAGCAGCTTACGGGACCCCAACACCGGGGAGCTGTTTTTT. This encodes CASSLRDPNTGELFF.